The 10 T cell receptor beta chains below come from one sample, sequenced in a study of blood T cell repertoires in COVID-19. Produced via immunoSEQ multiplex PCR; TCRdb's table is partial and in-frame only. The sample consists of around 130,000 clones, 84% of them appearing once. The sequenced material came from peripheral blood. These receptors were taken from a human donor in a cohort sampled during active COVID-19.

The CDR3 spells CASSTTGGDTEAFF. The CDR3 nucleotides are TGTGCCAGCAGTACTACAGGGGGAGACACTGAAGCTTTCTTT. This chain uses TRBV6-5 with TRBJ1-1; TRBD1 matches at 8 bases. The CDR3 totals 14 residues. CDR1 is MNHEY and CDR2 is SVGAGI in the germline V gene. V dropped 5 bases and J dropped 3; count of bases not matched to a gene: 5.

The CDR3 DNA follows: TGTGCCAGCAGGATTAGCGGGGGGCAAGAGACCCAGTACTTC. Residues: CASRISGGQETQYF. The rearrangement uses TRBV5-4 and TRBJ2-5; 10 bases map to TRBD2. Trimming removed 5 bases from V and 2 bases from J; junction bases left unmatched: 3. CDR1 and CDR2 from the germline V gene are SGHNT and YYREEE (reference sequence). The CDR3 sequence is 14 residues long.

This clone was seen a single time. The chain links TRBV7-9 to TRBJ1-3; D is uncertain. The CDR3 contains 14 residues. The ends were cut back, 2 bases at V and 4 bases at J, with 9 bases in the middle. The germline gives CDR1 SEHNR, CDR2 FQNEAQ (reference sequence). The CDR3 sequence: CASSLWELGNTIYF. For the CDR3, the DNA is TGTGCCAGCAGCTTATGGGAGCTCGGAAACACCATATATTTT.

This clone has ten or more counts. This sequence joins TRBV4-1 and TRBJ2-1; 7 nucleotides match TRBD2. Germline CDR1 reads MGHRA; CDR2 reads YSYEKL. The ends lost 0 bases at V and 7 bases at J; junction bases unmatched: 6. The CDR3 runs 15 residues. The CDR3 coding sequence is TGCGCCAGCAGCCAAGATGCGGGGGTCTCAAATGAGCAGTTCTTC. This codes for CASSQDAGVSNEQFF.

The CDR3 nucleotides read TGTGCCAGCAGCCACGGACAGCCGCGTGGCTACACCTTC. Residues: CASSHGQPRGYTF. V is TRBV12-3 or TRBV12-4 and J is TRBJ1-2; weak D call: TRBD1 (6 bases). The V end was cut by 6 bases, the J end by 7 bases, with 15 bases between. The CDR3 spans 13 residues.

This clone was seen a single time. This sequence joins TRBV18 and TRBJ2-1; 7 bases fit TRBD2. J lost 0 bases, V lost 4 bases, and 6 bases had no gene match. Germline V gene lookup returns CDR1 KGHSH and CDR2 LQKENI. The CDR3 contains 16 residues. The CDR3 DNA is TGTGCCAGCTCACATGGGGGGGGGAGCTCCTACAATGAGCAGTTCTTC. Residues: CASSHGGGSSYNEQFF.

As concerns this clone: A single base separates this from a much larger clone, so it may be a read error. This chain uses TRBV6-5 with TRBJ2-1; no clear D. The V gene's germline CDR1 is MNHEY and CDR2 SVGAGI. This CDR3 contains 14 residues. V dropped 6 bases and J dropped 0 bases, with 9 bases sitting between them. CDR3 DNA: TGTGCCAGCAGCCTGAGGAGCTCCTACAATGAGCAGTTCTTC. It translates to CASSLRSSYNEQFF.

The gene calls are TRBV6-5 and TRBJ2-4, with D perhaps TRBD1 (5 bases). V was clipped by 6 bases and J by 7 bases, with 13 bases between them. Germline V lookup: CDR1 MNHEY, CDR2 SVGAGI. CDR3 length: 13 residues. In DNA form, the CDR3 reads TGTGCCAGCAGAAGGGGCTCCGGGAACATTCAGTACTTC. It is translated as CASRRGSGNIQYF.

This clone has only one observation. The rearrangement uses TRBV7-8 and TRBJ1-6; D might be TRBD1 (5 bases). CDR1 is SGHVS, CDR2 FQNEAQ, per germline. V was pared by 5 bases and J by 5 bases, with 13 bases between. The CDR3 spans 15 residues. The CDR3: CASSPAGRDNSPLHF. For the CDR3, the DNA is TGTGCCAGCAGCCCCGCGGGGCGCGATAATTCACCCCTCCACTTT.

The gene calls are TRBV5-4 and TRBJ1-1; D is ambiguous. Germline lookup yields CDR1 SGHNT and CDR2 YYREEE (reference sequence). V lost 0 bases and J 1 base, leaving 4 bases between the germline ends. CDR3 length equals 13 residues. Here the CDR3 reads CASSLAQNTEAFF. The CDR3 DNA reads TGTGCCAGCAGCTTGGCACAGAACACTGAAGCTTTCTTT.